This T cell receptor beta chain was recovered during a study of Graves' ophthalmopathy and Graves' hyperthyroidism listed by TCRdb under 2018. Some background on the complete study: Peripheral blood was collected at initial diagnosis, before any treatment. A discovery set of 100 patients (about 45 ophthalmopathy, 60 or so stable hyperthyroidism) was enrolled to explore V-J signatures distinguishing ophthalmopathy from hyperthyroidism. In more than five hyperthyroidism patients, the T-cell repertoires found in thyroid tissue were compared with those found in blood. The approximately 95 discovery patients were divided at random into training and test sets in a 7:3 ratio. The study used signatures of the TCR beta repertoire to tell Graves' ophthalmopathy apart from Graves' hyperthyroidism and to predict which patients would progress to ophthalmopathy. An independent validation cohort comprised roughly 20 hyperthyroidism patients and about 16 patients who later progressed from hyperthyroidism to ophthalmopathy. Following sample collection, hyperthyroidism patients were given methimazole at a starting dose of 30 mg daily, and ophthalmopathy patients were given high-dose intravenous methylprednisolone. In total, some 130 blood samples were TCR-sequenced: 43 ophthalmopathy, approximately 75 hyperthyroidism and approximately 17 hyperthyroidism-to-ophthalmopathy patients. What the study reported, not specific to this receptor: In validation, the model predicted ophthalmopathy progression with about 64% sensitivity and 72.22% specificity; roughly 12 predicted patients were CT-confirmed with GO in a median of approximately 6.5 months. In cross-validation, the 13-signature model distinguished ophthalmopathy from stable hyperthyroidism with just over 85% sensitivity and roughly 84% specificity, while in the test set the corresponding values were 80% and 75%. Among expanded thyroid clonotypes with frequency above 0.001, most also showed up in blood, which suggests that blood repertoires may reflect the thyroid immune response. Sample size was not statistically predetermined, and group allocation was not concealed from the investigators.

This clonotype was seen more than once but under ten times. Its specific antigen is unknown. Per-nucleotide qualities are absent, and no much larger clonotype sits a single base away. From its cysteine to its phenylalanine, the CDR3 spans 14 amino acids. Only the CDR3 part of the read is kept: 42 bases, read in frame from the first base. The CDR1 and CDR2 encoded by the germline V gene are SGHDN and FVKESK. The junction shows trimming of 4 bases on V and 6 bases on J, and the gene matches do not reach 5 bases of it. For repertoire sequencing, the TCR beta CDR3 regions were amplified from RNA transcripts. A first-round RT-PCR used HTBI primers with the Qiagen OneStep RT-PCR kit, followed by a second-round multiplex PCR, size selection and purification. The libraries underwent paired-end sequencing with 100 bp reads on an Illumina HiSeq2000. The paper's processing steps were these. SOAPnuke was used to process the reads, throwing out any read that had adapters, had uncalled bases, had a mean Phred below 15, or lacked an exact constant-primer or identifier match. COPE v1.2.5 was used to merge the high-quality paired reads. Clonotypes were defined as unique nucleotide sequences and were aligned to IMGT TRB V, D and J references using MiTCR v1.1. The analysis was limited to V-J combinations with a frequency above 0.0001, which together covered just over 98% of the repertoires. A TCR clonal expansion and chaos score per V-J combination was defined as the ratio of F50 clonal expansion to chaos observed in the TCRdist matrix. Welch's t-statistics and random forest were used to narrow the features down to about a dozen V-J combinations, which were then fed into a naive Bayes classifier. The similarity between thyroid and blood repertoires was quantified using the Morisita-Horn index. TCRdb ran its own pipeline on the public reads, namely fastp trimming at Q25 and MiXCR clone calling, and kept in-frame beta chains. Rows with one shared CDR3 protein collapse into an entry with the most common genes and DNA. TCRdb's processing, not the study's, gives the V and J calls here. This sample has hundreds of thousands of distinct CDR3 sequences in its table, and over 20% of those were observed once. The ten biggest clones cover approximately 6.5% of the sample.

Stable hyperthyroidism was defined as no progression to ophthalmopathy within 18 months of follow-up. The hyperthyroidism patients were 18 to 65 years old and newly diagnosed, with a disease duration of less than 2 months. Anyone with other autoimmune diseases, uncontrolled infections, pregnancy or lactation was excluded from the study. Clinical symptoms, serum thyroxine, TRAb, thyroid ultrasound and orbital computed tomography were used for diagnosis. PBMCs were isolated from approximately 10 ml of fresh peripheral blood by Ficoll-Paque density gradient centrifugation. Total RNA was extracted using Trizol reagent, and RNA quality was checked on an Agilent 2100 Bioanalyzer.

This clonotype originated in a woman aged 18-29 years with stable Graves' hyperthyroidism. Some clones in this sample may be carry-over from other donors' samples. Donor details come from another sample of the same person, matched by shared clones. The material sequenced was peripheral blood. This chain joins TRBV14 to TRBJ2-7, with 11 junctional bases fitting TRBD1. The DNA sequence reads TGTGCCAGCAGCCGGGACAGGGGGAGAAGCGAGCAGTACTTC. This gives the protein CASSRDRGRSEQYF.